The text below deals with one TCR beta chain. This sample was included in a study of technical replicates of blood from a few donors. V lost 2 bases, J lost 0 bases, and 9 bases lay in between. The CDR3 contains 14 residues. Germline V gene data show CDR1 as SGDLS and CDR2 as YYNGEE. This table comes from immunoSEQ multiplex PCR, and its TCRdb copy is limited to in-frame clones, with some not included. The sample has 70,000 or so clones; 95% to 99% are singletons. Sequenced material: T cells isolated from PBMCs. The chain links TRBV9 to TRBJ2-7, with a weak D call TRBD1 (5 bases). This receptor was obtained from a human donor in good health. The CDR3: CASSVGRSSYEQYF. The CDR3 DNA reads as TGTGCCAGCAGCGTGGGGCGATCCTCCTACGAGCAGTACTTC.